This T cell receptor (beta chain) originates from a study of T-cell memory formation after mild COVID-19. Study-wide points: In pre-infection memory, a portion of responding clones appeared, which suggested that cross-reactive memory joined. Chiefly within CM and EM were the contracting CD4+ clones; CD8+ ones were within EMRA. Clones contracting across day 15 to 85 had a balanced CD4/CD8 profile; later expanding clones leaned CD4+.

Using constant-segment primers, 5'RACE produced TCR alpha and TCR beta cDNA libraries carrying sample barcodes and UMIs. TCRdb re-called the 5' RACE reads with MiXCR, one entry per CDR3 protein. Of about 430,000 distinct CDR3 sequences in the sample, roughly 18% were seen once. The germline gives CDR1 MNHEY, CDR2 SVGEGT. The length of the CDR3 is 15 residues. V was pared by 4 bases and J by 4 bases, with 16 bases between. A remark on this clonotype: The antigen is unknown.

The genes are TRBV6-2 or TRBV6-3 and TRBJ1-1; TRBD1 might be the D (5 bases). Specimen: PBMCs or a T cell subset sorted from them (not recorded which). The TCR comes from a man younger than 35 who had mild COVID-19 (a few samples of this study predate the infection). Cell type and time point are not known. The CDR3 sequence is CASSWDPEGFTEAFF. The CDR3 bases are TGTGCCAGCAGTTGGGACCCCGAAGGGTTCACTGAAGCTTTCTTT.